The rows below give T cell receptor beta chains drawn from one sample of a study of blood T cell repertoires in COVID-19. Clones were read by immunoSEQ multiplex PCR, and TCRdb kept only the in-frame ones, dropping some. The data contain about 120,000 clones, roughly 82% of them singletons. Material for sequencing was peripheral blood. The source is a human donor in a cohort sampled during active COVID-19. Both conserved end residues are part of each CDR3.

j_call v_call cdr3_aa
TRBJ2-5 TRBV19 CASSRGPQETQYF
TRBJ2-5 TRBV2 CASNPGTSGVVETQYF
TRBJ1-2 TRBV23-1 CVPRGQVYYGYTF
TRBJ1-1 TRBV11-1 CASSPYDRNTEAFF
TRBJ2-1 TRBV4-1 CASSQAWGPTSSYNEQFF
TRBJ2-7 TRBV6-6 CASRPGTASYEQYF
TRBJ2-7 TRBV4-1 CASSQDGPGVYEQYF
TRBJ1-4 TRBV3-1/TRBV3-2 CASSQDPVRGGIEKLFF
TRBJ1-6 TRBV7-9 CASSDTGVSNSPLHF
TRBJ1-2 TRBV7-2 CASSPGRGLGNGYTF
TRBJ1-4 TRBV2 CASSDLSEKLFF
TRBJ1-4 TRBV4-3 CASSLGTSGEKLFF
TRBJ2-2 TRBV24-1 CATSDSRTATNTGELFF
TRBJ2-5 TRBV5-1 CASSFGASGQETQYF
TRBJ2-3 TRBV2 CASSPPVAGDTQYF
TRBJ2-1 TRBV15 CATSRDQVAGGRYNEQFF
TRBJ2-3 TRBV5-1 CASSGGGTGYGDTQYF
TRBJ2-3 TRBV5-6 CASSLTGLPDTQYF
TRBJ2-1 TRBV19 CASTRRGQGARNEQFF
TRBJ2-1 TRBV10-3 CAVGQGVGSSYNEQFF
TRBJ2-5 TRBV6-1 CASSDPGQTLQETQYF
TRBJ1-1 TRBV5-6 CASSYVLMNTEAFF
TRBJ2-3 TRBV2 CASETSGGAGGTDTQYF
TRBJ1-2 TRBV19 CASSIGQGVIGYTF
TRBJ2-5 TRBV12-5 CASGIGGPGETQYF
TRBJ2-2 TRBV5-1 CASSLGQGATGELFF
TRBJ2-7 TRBV11-3 CASSLNRDYEQYF
TRBJ1-5 TRBV19 CASTTTGGGQPQHF